This T cell receptor (beta chain) was sequenced in a study of metastatic and nonmetastatic thyroid tumors. This clone was found many times. At the DNA level, this CDR3 is encoded by other sequences in the same sample as well. Germline CDR1 and CDR2: SGHRS and YFSETQ. The CDR3 extends over 14 amino acids. Trimming shortened V by 5 bases and J by 3 bases, and 13 bases separated the two germline ends. MiXCR reprocessed the PCR reads for TCRdb. The data hold around 38,000 clones, with approximately 26% observed a single time. All patients were untreated before thyroid surgery. This receptor was identified in a female donor with papillary thyroid cancer or a benign thyroid nodule (not recorded which). Some clones in this sample may be carry-over from other donors' samples. The V gene is TRBV5-1, the J gene TRBJ2-3, with D unresolved. The sample consisted of blood. The CDR3 nucleotides read TGCGCCAGCAGGACGACTGTGGGTACAGATACGCAGTATTTT. Its protein is CASRTTVGTDTQYF.